This is a list of T cell receptor beta chains from one sample in a study of T-cell memory formation after mild COVID-19. TCRdb analysed the 5' RACE reads with MiXCR anew, one entry per CDR3 protein. The repertoire consists of about 440,000 distinct CDR3 sequences, with around 19% occurring once and the leading ten covering around 9.2%. Input material: PBMCs or a T cell subset sorted from them (not recorded which). These receptors were taken from an adult woman who had mild COVID-19 (a few samples of this study predate the infection). Cell type and time point are not known. The CDR3 runs from the conserved cysteine through the conserved F or W. The D gene is left open where the match is weak. Clone sizes are given selectively: once, few, many, or a class where the clone is expanded.

- TRBJ2-1 TRBD1 TRBV12-3/TRBV12-4 TGTGCCAGCAGTTCTCCGGACAGGGGGACTGAGCAGTTCTTC CASSSPDRGTEQFF
- TRBJ1-3 - TRBV9 TGTGCCAGCAGCGGGAGGGCTGTAGCTGGAAACACCATATATTTT CASSGRAVAGNTIYF
few TRBJ2-7 TRBD1 TRBV7-3 TGTGCCAGCAGCCCGGGCTTAAGGGGGCTGGGTGAGCAGTACTTC CASSPGLRGLGEQYF
- TRBJ2-4 - TRBV12-3/TRBV12-4 TGTGCCAGCAGCCCCCTTCCGGGATCCCCAGCCAAAAACATTCAGTACTTC CASSPLPGSPAKNIQYF
few TRBJ1-2 - TRBV6-1 TGTGCCAGCAGTGAGAACAGGAACTATGGCTACACCTTC CASSENRNYGYTF
few TRBJ1-1 - TRBV7-2 TGTGCCAGCAGCCTAGGGATCACTGAAGCTTTCTTT CASSLGITEAFF
once TRBJ2-5 - TRBV20-1 TGCAGTGCTAGTAGTGAGGAGACCCAGTACTTC CSASSEETQYF
- TRBJ2-3 - TRBV11-2 TGTGCCAGCAGCTTAGAAGTCGGGGGAGAGACAGATACGCAGTATTTT CASSLEVGGETDTQYF
few TRBJ2-7 TRBD1 TRBV5-1 TGCGCCAGCAGCTACTCGGGACAGCTCTACGAGCAGTACTTC CASSYSGQLYEQYF
few TRBJ1-3 - TRBV5-1 TGCGCCAGCAGCCGGAGGCAGAGAAGCTCTGGAAACACCATATATTTT CASSRRQRSSGNTIYF
- TRBJ2-7 TRBD1 TRBV9 TGTGCCAGCAGCCAGACGCCGGGACAGGTCTACGAGCAGTACTTC CASSQTPGQVYEQYF
- TRBJ2-7 - TRBV4-1 TGCGCCAGCAGCGATCAAAGTGGGGGAACGGGAGAGCAGTACTTC CASSDQSGGTGEQYF
- TRBJ2-1 TRBD2 TRBV20-1 TGCAGTGCTAGAGGAAATAGCGGGGGGGCCCATGAGCAGTTCTTC CSARGNSGGAHEQFF
- TRBJ2-2 - TRBV11-3 TGTGCCAGCAGCGTGACTAGTTCCGGGGAGCTGTTTTTT CASSVTSSGELFF
few TRBJ2-2 TRBD1 TRBV12-3/TRBV12-4 TGTGCCAGCAGTCTCCAGGGGGCCGGGGAGCTGTTTTTT CASSLQGAGELFF
- TRBJ2-7 - TRBV30 TGTGCCTGGAGTAAGAGGGGGGGAACCTACGAGCAGTACTTC CAWSKRGGTYEQYF
many TRBJ2-2 TRBD1 TRBV5-1 TGCGCCAGCAGCTTGGGCCGGACAGGGCTCACCGGGGAGCTGTTTTTT CASSLGRTGLTGELFF
many TRBJ2-1 TRBD2 TRBV9 TGTGCCAGCAGCGAAGCGTGGGCCCCAGCTAGCGGGCTCAATGAGCAGTTCTTC CASSEAWAPASGLNEQFF
few TRBJ2-3 TRBD2 TRBV5-1 TGCGCCAGCAGCTTAGGGACTAGCGGGAGGGCCGGAGATACGCAGTATTTT CASSLGTSGRAGDTQYF
- TRBJ2-2 - TRBV12-5 TGTGCTAGTGCCAGATACGTCCAGGGGAGGACCGGGGAGCTGTTTTTT CASARYVQGRTGELFF
few TRBJ2-1 - TRBV29-1 TGCAGCGTTGCCCAAGACTGGAACGCTGAGCAGTTCTTC CSVAQDWNAEQFF
- TRBJ2-3 TRBD2 TRBV15 TGTGCCACCAGCGAAACTCTACCGGGACTAGCAACAGATACGCAGTATTTT CATSETLPGLATDTQYF
- TRBJ2-3 TRBD2 TRBV5-8 TGTGCCAGCAGCTTTAGCGGGGGGCCCACAGATACGCAGTATTTT CASSFSGGPTDTQYF
- TRBJ2-3 TRBD2 TRBV7-3 TGTGCCAGCAGCCCTATGGGACTAGCGACAGATACGCAGTATTTT CASSPMGLATDTQYF
- TRBJ2-2 TRBD1 TRBV24-1 TGTGCCACCGAACCCGGGACAGGGAGTTGGACGGACACCGGGGAGCTGTTTTTT CATEPGTGSWTDTGELFF
- TRBJ2-7 - TRBV2 TGTGCCAGCACTGGAGCGCTTCCGGACGAGCAGTACTTC CASTGALPDEQYF
- TRBJ1-1 - TRBV30 TGTGCCAAAAGTGTTGATGTCGGCACTGAAGCTTTCTTT CAKSVDVGTEAFF
- TRBJ2-5 TRBD1 TRBV29-1 TGCAGCGTTGAAGACTCGGGACAGGTAGAGACCCAGTACTTC CSVEDSGQVETQYF
few TRBJ1-1 TRBD1 TRBV20-1 TGCAGTGCTTTAAGTACAGGGGGCGGAAACACTGAAGCTTTCTTT CSALSTGGGNTEAFF
few TRBJ1-3 - TRBV7-9 TGTGCCAGCACCCGAACATCATCTGGAAACACCATATATTTT CASTRTSSGNTIYF
once TRBJ1-5 - TRBV7-9 TGTGCCAGCAGCTCCCTGGTGGGACAGCCCCAGCATTTT CASSSLVGQPQHF
- TRBJ2-3 - TRBV7-9 TGTGCCAGCAACAAACTGGACGAAGTAGATACGCAGTATTTT CASNKLDEVDTQYF
- TRBJ2-3 - TRBV29-1 TGCAGCGTTCCAGACAGACTCACAGATACGCAGTATTTT CSVPDRLTDTQYF
- TRBJ2-3 - TRBV7-9 TGTGCCAGCGCGTGGGGCCCAGATACGCAGTATTTT CASAWGPDTQYF
- TRBJ1-5 - TRBV15 TGTGCCACCAGCGGCCTTTCAACAGGGAAAGGCAATCAGCCCCAGCATTTT CATSGLSTGKGNQPQHF
few TRBJ2-1 - TRBV15 TGTGCCACCAGCAGGACTAGCAATGAGCAGTTCTTC CATSRTSNEQFF